The source of this T cell receptor (beta chain) is a study of Ad26.COV2.S vaccination and SARS-CoV-2 variants. The overall study: A COV1001 Ad26.COV2.S trial-arm participant provided the sample. Dosing was one shot or two shots 56 days apart.

Assay: immunoSEQ multiplex PCR; the TCRdb copy retains only in-frame clones and omits some. In the table there are roughly 400,000 clones, roughly 90% of which are singletons. The CDR3 length is 11 residues. In germline, CDR1 is MNHEY, CDR2 SMNVEV (reference sequence). V was pared by 6 bases and J by 9 bases, with 3 bases of the junction left unmatched. Broader study findings: Using TCR breadth and depth analyses may have led to underestimated total T cell responses.

Regarding this clone: The antigen is unknown.

Treatment denoted: about 20 received Ad26.COV2.S at low or high dose, single or two shots; about 5 received placebo; per-sample allocation not given. The investigators took samples on day 63 after the first vaccine or placebo injection. The study used a vaccine consisting of an Ad26 vector that expressed Wuhan-strain SARS-CoV-2 spike. The chain has TRBV27 and TRBJ2-5; 8 positions match TRBD1. This sequence was found in a person between 18 and 60 years old who received the Ad26.COV2.S COVID-19 vaccine or a placebo. Sequencing was performed on peripheral blood, taken in a trial of Ad26.COV2.S vaccine versus placebo. In DNA form, the CDR3 reads TGTGCCAGCAGCCTGGGACAGGCCCAGTACTTC. Protein product: CASSLGQAQYF.